This TCR beta chain was sequenced in a study of T cells in Graves' hyperthyroidism and ophthalmopathy. RNA transcripts yielded amplified TCR beta CDR3 regions. First-round RT-PCR with HTBI primers amplified the TCR CDR3 region. One entry per CDR3 protein results from TCRdb running MiXCR on the multiplex PCR reads. The sample consists of hundreds of thousands of distinct CDR3 sequences, 14% of them appearing once. This clonotype was observed a few times. Those patients with uncontrolled infection, other autoimmune disease, pregnancy or lactation were excluded. Diagnoses used clinical symptoms, serum thyroxine and TRAb, thyroid ultrasound and orbital computed tomography. Germline CDR1 reads MNHNS; CDR2 reads SASEGT. The CDR3 contains 14 residues. With 7 bases clipped from V and 7 bases from J, the junction kept 10 bases outside the gene matches.

This TCR came from a woman younger than 35 with Graves' hyperthyroidism. The genes are TRBV6-1 and TRBJ1-3, with TRBD1 matching over 7 bases. Sequenced input: blood. CDR3 coding DNA: TGTGCCAGCACCGACAGGGTTTCAGGGAACACCATATATTTT. Amino acids: CASTDRVSGNTIYF.